This TCR beta chain was sequenced during a study of identical twins. From germline, CDR1 is DFQATT and CDR2 SNEGSKA (reference sequence). Trimming pared 3 bases from V and 2 bases from J, leaving 11 bases between. The CDR3 runs to 13 residues. The study's findings and limits: Weaker excess twin sharing was observed in beta out-of-frame sequences.

Unique molecular identifiers were present on cDNA, and template switching added a universal primer site. One entry per CDR3 protein results from TCRdb running MiXCR on the 5' RACE reads. The sample lists 500,000 to 600,000 distinct CDR3 sequences, under 25% occurring once. A remark on this clonotype: What it binds is unknown.

The same data also went into a second study, on T cells expressing NK-cell markers. From that report: Sorted CD3+CD56-NKG2C+, CD3+CD56+NKG2C+ and CD3+CD56+NKG2C- T cells supplied the TCR beta repertoires. In over 5 donors, dominant CD3+CD56+NKG2C+ clonotypes ranked among the top 10 CD8+ clonotypes.

The chain uses TRBV20-1 and TRBJ2-7; D is unresolved. The TCR sequence derives from a young woman in good health. The sample consisted of CD4+ T cells sorted from blood. This chain's CDR3 is CSARGRKAYEQYF. In nucleotides, the CDR3 is TGCAGTGCTAGGGGCAGAAAAGCCTACGAGCAGTACTTC.